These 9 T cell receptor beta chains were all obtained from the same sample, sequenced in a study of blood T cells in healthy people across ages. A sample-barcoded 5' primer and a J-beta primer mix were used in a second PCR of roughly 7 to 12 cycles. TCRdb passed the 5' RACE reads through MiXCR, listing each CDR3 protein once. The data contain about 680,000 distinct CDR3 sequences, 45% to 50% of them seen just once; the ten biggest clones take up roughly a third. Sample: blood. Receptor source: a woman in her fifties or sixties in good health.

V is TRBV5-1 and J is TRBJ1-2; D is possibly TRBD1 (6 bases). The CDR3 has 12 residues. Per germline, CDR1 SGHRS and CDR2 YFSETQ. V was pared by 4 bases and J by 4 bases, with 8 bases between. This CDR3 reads CASSEDSYGYTF. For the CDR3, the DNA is TGCGCCAGCAGCGAGGACAGCTATGGCTACACCTTC. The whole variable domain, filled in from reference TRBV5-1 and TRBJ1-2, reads KAGVTQTPRYLIKTRGQQVTLSCSPISGHRSVSWYQQTPGQGLQFLFEYFSETQRNKGNFPGRFSGRQFSNSRSEMNVSTLELGDSALYLCASSEDSYGYTFGSGTRLTVV.

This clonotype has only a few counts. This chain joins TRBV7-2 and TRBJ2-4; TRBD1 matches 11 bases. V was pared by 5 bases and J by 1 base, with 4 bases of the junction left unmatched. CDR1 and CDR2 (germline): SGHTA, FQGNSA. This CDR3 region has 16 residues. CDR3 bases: TGTGCCAGCAGCACCGGGACAGGGGGTGCCAAAAACATTCAGTACTTC. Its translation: CASSTGTGGAKNIQYF.

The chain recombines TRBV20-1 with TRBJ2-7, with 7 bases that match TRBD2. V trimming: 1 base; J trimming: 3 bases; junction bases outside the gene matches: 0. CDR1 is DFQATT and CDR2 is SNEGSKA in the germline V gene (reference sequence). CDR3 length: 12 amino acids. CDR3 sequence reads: CSARAGGYEQYF. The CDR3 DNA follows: TGCAGTGCTAGAGCGGGAGGCTACGAGCAGTACTTC.

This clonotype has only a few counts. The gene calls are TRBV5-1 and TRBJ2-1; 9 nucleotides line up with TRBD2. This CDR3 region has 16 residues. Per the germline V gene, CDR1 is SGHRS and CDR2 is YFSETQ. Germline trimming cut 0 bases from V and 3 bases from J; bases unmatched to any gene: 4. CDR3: CASSLGASGDYNEQFF. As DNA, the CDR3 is TGCGCCAGCAGCTTGGGGGCTAGCGGGGACTACAATGAGCAGTTCTTC.

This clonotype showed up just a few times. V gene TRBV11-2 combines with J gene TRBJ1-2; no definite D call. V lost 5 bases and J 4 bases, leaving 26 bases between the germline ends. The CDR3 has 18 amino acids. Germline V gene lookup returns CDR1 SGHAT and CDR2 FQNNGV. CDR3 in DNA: TGTGCCAGCAGCCCTAGTTACCCCGGGAGTTCGGGCGGCTATGGCTACACCTTC. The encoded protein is CASSPSYPGSSGGYGYTF.

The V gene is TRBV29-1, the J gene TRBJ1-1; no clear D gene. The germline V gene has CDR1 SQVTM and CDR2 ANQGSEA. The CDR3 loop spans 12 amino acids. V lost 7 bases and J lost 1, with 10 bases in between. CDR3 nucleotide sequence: TGCAGCGGAAGAACACAGAACACTGAAGCTTTCTTT. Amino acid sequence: CSGRTQNTEAFF.

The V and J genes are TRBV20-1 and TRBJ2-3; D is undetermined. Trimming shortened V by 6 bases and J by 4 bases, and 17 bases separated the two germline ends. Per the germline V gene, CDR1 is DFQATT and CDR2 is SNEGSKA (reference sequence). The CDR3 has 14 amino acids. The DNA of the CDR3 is TGCAGTGCCCCAAACAGATTTAGTCCAGATACGCAGTATTTT. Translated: CSAPNRFSPDTQYF.

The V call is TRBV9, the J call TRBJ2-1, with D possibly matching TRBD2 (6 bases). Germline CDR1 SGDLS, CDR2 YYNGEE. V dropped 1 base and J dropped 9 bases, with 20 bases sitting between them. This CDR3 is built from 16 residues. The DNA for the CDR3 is TGTGCCAGCAGCGTAAGTATTCGGACTAATGGTGGTGAGCAGTTCTTC. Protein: CASSVSIRTNGGEQFF.

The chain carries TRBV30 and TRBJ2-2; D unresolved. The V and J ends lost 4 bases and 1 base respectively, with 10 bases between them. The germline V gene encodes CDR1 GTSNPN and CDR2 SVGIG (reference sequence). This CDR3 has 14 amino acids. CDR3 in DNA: TGTGCCTGGATTGGTGGGATGAACACCGGGGAGCTGTTTTTT. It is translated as CAWIGGMNTGELFF.